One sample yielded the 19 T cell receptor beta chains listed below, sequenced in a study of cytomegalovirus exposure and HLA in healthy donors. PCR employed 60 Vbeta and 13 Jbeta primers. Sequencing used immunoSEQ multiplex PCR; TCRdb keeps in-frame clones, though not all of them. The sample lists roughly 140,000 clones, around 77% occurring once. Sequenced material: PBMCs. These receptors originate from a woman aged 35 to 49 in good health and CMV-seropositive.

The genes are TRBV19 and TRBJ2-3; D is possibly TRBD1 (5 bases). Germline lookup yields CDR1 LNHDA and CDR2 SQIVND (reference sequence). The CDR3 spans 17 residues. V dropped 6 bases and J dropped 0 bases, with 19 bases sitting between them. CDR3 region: CASSQARQRISTDTQYF. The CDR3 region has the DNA TGTGCCAGTAGCCAAGCCAGACAGCGTATTAGCACAGATACGCAGTATTTT.

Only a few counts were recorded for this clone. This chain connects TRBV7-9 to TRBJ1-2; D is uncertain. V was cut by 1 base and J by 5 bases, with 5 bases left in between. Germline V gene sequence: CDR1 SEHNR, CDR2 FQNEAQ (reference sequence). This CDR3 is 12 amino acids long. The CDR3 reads CASSLDRYGYTF. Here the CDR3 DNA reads TGTGCCAGCAGCTTAGACAGATATGGCTACACCTTC.

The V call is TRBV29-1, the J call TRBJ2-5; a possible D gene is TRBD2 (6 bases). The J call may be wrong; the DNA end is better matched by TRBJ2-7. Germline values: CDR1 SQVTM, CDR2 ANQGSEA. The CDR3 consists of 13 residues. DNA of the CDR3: TGCAGCGTGGGGGGAGTTTTGAGTTACGAGCAGTACTTC. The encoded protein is CSVGGVLSYEQYF.

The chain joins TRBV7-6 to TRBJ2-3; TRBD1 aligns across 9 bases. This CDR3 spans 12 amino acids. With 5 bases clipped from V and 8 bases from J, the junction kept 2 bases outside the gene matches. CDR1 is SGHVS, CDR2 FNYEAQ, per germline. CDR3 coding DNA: TGTGCCAGCAGCCCGACAGGGGGTACGCAGTATTTT. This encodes CASSPTGGTQYF.

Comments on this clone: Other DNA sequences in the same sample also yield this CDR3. The CDR3 reads CAISDSGQGNSPLHF. CDR3 bases: TGTGCCATCAGTGATTCTGGGCAGGGAAATTCACCCCTCCACTTT. The genes are TRBV10-3 and TRBJ1-6; possible D gene TRBD1, 5 bases. V was shortened by 3 bases and J by 7 bases, with 13 bases between the two germline ends. The CDR3 is made up of 15 amino acids. In germline, CDR1 is ENHRY, CDR2 SYGVKD.

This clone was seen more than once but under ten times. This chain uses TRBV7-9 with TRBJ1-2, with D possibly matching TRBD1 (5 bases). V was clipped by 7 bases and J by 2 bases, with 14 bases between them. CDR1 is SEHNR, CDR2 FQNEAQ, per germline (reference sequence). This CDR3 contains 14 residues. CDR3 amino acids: CASIDIGVNYGYTF. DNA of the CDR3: TGTGCCAGCATCGACATAGGGGTGAACTATGGCTACACCTTC.

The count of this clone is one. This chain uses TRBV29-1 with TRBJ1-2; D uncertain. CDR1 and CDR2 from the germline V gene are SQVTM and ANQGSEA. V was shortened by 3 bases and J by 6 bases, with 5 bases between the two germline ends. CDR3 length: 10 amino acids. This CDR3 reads CSVDSDGYTF. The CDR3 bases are TGCAGCGTTGATTCGGATGGCTACACCTTC.

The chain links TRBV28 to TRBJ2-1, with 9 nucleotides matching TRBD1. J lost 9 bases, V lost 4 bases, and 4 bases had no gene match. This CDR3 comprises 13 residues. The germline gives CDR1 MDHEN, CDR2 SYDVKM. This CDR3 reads CASSSGQGLEQFF. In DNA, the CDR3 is TGTGCCAGCAGTTCTGGACAGGGGCTTGAGCAGTTCTTC.

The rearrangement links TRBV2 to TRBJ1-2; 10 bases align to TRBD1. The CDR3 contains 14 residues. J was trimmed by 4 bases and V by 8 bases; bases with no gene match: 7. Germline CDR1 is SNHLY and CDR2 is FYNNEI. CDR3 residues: CASSRDRGPYGYTF. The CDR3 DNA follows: TGTGCCAGCTCACGAGACAGGGGGCCCTATGGCTACACCTTC.

This CDR3 is CASSPAVQTNTEAFF. The CDR3, as DNA: TGCGCCAGCAGCCCCGCCGTACAAACAAACACTGAAGCTTTCTTT. This chain connects TRBV5-1 to TRBJ1-1; D gene uncertain. The CDR3 extends over 15 amino acids. The germline V gene has CDR1 SGHRS and CDR2 YFSETQ. With 4 bases removed from V and 2 bases from J, the gap between germline ends came to 15 bases.

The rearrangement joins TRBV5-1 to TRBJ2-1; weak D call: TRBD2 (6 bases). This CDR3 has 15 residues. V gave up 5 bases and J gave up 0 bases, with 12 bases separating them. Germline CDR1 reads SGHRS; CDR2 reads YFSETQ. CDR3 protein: CASRLAGSSYNEQFF. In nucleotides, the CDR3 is TGCGCCAGCAGACTGGCGGGAAGCTCCTACAATGAGCAGTTCTTC.

CDR3 sequence (DNA): TGTGCCAGCAACGGCGGGGGGACCTCCTACAATGAGCAGTTCTTC. Amino acids: CASNGGGTSYNEQFF. The chain joins TRBV27 to TRBJ2-1, with 8 nucleotides matching TRBD2. This CDR3 spans 15 amino acids. The germline CDR1 and CDR2 sequences are MNHEY and SMNVEV (reference sequence). Trimming removed 7 bases from V and 0 bases from J; junction bases left unmatched: 5.

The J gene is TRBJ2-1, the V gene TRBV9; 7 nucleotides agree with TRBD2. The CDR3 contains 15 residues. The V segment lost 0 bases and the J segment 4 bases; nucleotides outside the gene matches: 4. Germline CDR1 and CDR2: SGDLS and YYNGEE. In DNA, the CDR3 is TGTGCCAGCAGCGTAGATGGGGGGGGATACAATGAGCAGTTCTTC. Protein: CASSVDGGGYNEQFF.

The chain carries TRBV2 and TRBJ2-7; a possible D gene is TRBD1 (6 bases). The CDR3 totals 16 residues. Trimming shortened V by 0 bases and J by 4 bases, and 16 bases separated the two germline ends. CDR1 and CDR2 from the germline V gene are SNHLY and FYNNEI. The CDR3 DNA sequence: TGTGCCAGCAGTGAAGCGGTGGCAGGGGTAAGGTACGAGCAGTACTTC. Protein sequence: CASSEAVAGVRYEQYF. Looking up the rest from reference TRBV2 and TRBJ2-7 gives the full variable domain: EPEVTQTPSHQVTQMGQEVILRCVPISNHLYFYWYRQILGQKVEFLVSFYNNEISEKSEIFDDQFSVERPDGSNFTLKIRSTKLEDSAMYFCASSEAVAGVRYEQYFGPGTRLTVT.

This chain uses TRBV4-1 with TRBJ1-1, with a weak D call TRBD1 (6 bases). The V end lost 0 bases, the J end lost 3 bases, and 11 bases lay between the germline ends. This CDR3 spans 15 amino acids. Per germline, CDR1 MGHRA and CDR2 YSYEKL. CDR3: CASSQDLQGYTEAFF. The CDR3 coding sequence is TGCGCCAGCAGCCAAGATCTGCAGGGGTACACTGAAGCTTTCTTT.

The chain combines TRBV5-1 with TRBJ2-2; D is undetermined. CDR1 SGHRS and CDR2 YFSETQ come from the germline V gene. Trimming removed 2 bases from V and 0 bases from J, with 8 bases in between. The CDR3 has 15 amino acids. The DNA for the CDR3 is TGCGCCAGCAGCTTCATGGGCCCGAACACCGGGGAGCTGTTTTTT. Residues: CASSFMGPNTGELFF.

The CDR3 region is CASSGQGEITGELFF. The CDR3 DNA follows: TGTGCCAGCTCGGGACAGGGGGAGATCACCGGGGAGCTGTTTTTT. This sequence joins TRBV18 and TRBJ2-2, with 11 nucleotides matching TRBD1. J was trimmed by 4 bases and V by 6 bases; bases with no gene match: 4. CDR1 KGHSH and CDR2 LQKENI come from the germline V gene. The CDR3 runs to 15 residues.

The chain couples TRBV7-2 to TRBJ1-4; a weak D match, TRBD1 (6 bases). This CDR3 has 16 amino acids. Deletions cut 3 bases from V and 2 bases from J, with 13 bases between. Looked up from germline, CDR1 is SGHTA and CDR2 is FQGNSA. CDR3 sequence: CASSLGGGWTNEKLFF. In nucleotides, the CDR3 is TGTGCCAGCAGCTTGGGAGGGGGATGGACTAATGAAAAACTGTTTTTT.

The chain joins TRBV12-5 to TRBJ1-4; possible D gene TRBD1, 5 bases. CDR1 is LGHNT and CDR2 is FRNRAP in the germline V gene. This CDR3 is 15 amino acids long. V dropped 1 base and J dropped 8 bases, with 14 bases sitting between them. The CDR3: CASGLAGTGSEKLFF. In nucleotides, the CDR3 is TGTGCTAGTGGTTTGGCGGGTACAGGCAGCGAAAAACTGTTTTTT.